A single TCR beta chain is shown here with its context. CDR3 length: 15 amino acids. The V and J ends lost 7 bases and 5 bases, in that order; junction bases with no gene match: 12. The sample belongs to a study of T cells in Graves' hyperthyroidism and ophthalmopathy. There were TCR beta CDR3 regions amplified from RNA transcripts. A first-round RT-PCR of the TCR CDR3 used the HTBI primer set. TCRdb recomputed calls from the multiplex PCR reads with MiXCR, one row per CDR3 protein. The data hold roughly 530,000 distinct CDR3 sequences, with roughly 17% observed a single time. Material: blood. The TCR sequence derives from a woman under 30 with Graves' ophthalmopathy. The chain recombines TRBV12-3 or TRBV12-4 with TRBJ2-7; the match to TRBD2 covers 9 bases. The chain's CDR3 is CASKGVLAGWDEQYF. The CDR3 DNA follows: TGTGCCAGCAAAGGGGTGCTAGCGGGATGGGACGAGCAGTACTTC.